This T cell receptor beta chain is drawn from a study of blood T cells in healthy people across ages. Then a second PCR, running about 6 to 12 cycles, was carried out with a sample-barcoded 5' primer and a J-beta primer mix. Each cDNA molecule was tagged by a template-switch adaptor that had 12 random nucleotides. TCRdb reprocessed the 5' RACE reads via MiXCR and lists one record per CDR3 protein. The sample lists 500,000 to 600,000 distinct CDR3 sequences; 25% to 30% were seen once. The CDR3 covers 14 residues. This clonotype showed up just a few times. The chain recombines TRBV12-3 or TRBV12-4 with TRBJ1-3; TRBD1 is a possible D gene (5 bases). Material for sequencing was blood. The clonotype originates from a woman between 70 and 85 years old in good health. As DNA, the CDR3 is TGTGCGTCCTCGGGGACCGCTAATGGAAACACCATATATTTT. Protein product: CASSGTANGNTIYF.